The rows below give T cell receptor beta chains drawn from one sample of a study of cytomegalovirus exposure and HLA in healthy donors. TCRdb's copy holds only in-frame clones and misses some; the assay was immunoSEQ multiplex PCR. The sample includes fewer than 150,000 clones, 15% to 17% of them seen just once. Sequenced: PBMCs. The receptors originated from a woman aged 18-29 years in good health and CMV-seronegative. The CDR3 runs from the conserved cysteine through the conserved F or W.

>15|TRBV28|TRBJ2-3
CASSLGRGTQRTQYF
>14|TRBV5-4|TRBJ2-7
CASSFERSSYEQYF
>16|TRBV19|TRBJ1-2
CASSIRWTGGSYGYTF
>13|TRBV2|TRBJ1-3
CASIGRTGNTIYF
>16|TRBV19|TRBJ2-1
CASSIGAGATFNEQFF
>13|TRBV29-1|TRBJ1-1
CSVGLTGNTEAFF
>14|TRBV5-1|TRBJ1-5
CASSRSSGDQPQHF
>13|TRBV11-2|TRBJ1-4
CASSSRANEKLFF
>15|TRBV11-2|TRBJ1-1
CASSLGGQGSTEAFF
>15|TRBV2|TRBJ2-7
CASGWPGTETYEQYF
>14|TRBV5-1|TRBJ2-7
CASSSDWGPYEQYF
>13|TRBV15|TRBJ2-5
CATSKLGWETQYF
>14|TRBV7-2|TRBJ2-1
CASDPRGAYNEQFF
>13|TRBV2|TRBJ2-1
CASRKEHNNEQFF
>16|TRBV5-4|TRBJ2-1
CASSWRLAGPYNEQFF
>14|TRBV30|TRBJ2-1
CAWRFGGPVDEQFF
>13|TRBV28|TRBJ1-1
CASSLRVGLEAFF
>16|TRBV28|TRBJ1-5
CASIISTGTPNQPQHF
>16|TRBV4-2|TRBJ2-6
CASSQEVGLGANVLTF
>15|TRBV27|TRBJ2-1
CASSPFADSYNEQFF
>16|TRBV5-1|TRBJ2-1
CASSLDGPSLRVEQFF
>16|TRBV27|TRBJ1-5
CASSPLGQGARQPQHF
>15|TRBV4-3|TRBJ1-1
CASSQDGKGNDEAFF
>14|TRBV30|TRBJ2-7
CALVREAHSYEQYF
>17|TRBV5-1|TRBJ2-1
CASSLDRWGGVRNEQFF
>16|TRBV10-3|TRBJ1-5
CAISDHRTGGGQPQHF
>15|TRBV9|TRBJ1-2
CASSVAFTGSYGYTF
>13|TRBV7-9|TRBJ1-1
CASRPTGYAEAFF
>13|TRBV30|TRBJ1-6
CACRKGANSPLHF
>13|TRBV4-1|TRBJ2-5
CASSLGLSETQYF
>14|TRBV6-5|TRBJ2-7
CASSYGRGPYEQYF
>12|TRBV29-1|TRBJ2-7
CSVGTSGGEQYF
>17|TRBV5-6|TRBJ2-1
CASSPPGGTSGGNEQFF
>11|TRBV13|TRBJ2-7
CASSLVSEVRF
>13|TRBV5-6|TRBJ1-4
CASSLGTDEKLFF
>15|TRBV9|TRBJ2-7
CASSVSGHLSYEQYF
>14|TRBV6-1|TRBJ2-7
CATRTGLNSYEQYF
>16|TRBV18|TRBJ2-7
CASSTLTGPPIREQYF
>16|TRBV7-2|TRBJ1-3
CASSPRDRSSGNTIYF
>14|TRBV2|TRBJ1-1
CASSFTGGDTEAFF
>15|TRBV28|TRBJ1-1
CASRGPQGADTEAFF
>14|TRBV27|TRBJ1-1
CASSLGGAYTEAFF
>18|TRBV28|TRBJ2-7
CASSLGTGERSNPYEQYF
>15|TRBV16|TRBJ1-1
CASSQNLQGLTEAFF
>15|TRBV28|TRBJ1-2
CASSSPAADRSGYTF
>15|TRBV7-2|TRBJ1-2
CASSSTGTGFYGYTF
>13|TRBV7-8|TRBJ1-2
CASSLDGGRGYTF
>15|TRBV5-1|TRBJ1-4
CASSLAAGDFEKLFF
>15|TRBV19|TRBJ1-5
CASSGQGRSNQPQHF
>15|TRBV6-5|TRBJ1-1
CATRTIQGGNTEAFF
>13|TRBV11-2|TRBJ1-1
CASTRTPGTEAFF
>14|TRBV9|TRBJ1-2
CASSPEGEWLGYTF
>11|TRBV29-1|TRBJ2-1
CSVEVAGDPFF
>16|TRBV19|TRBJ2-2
CASSMFQGLYTGELFF
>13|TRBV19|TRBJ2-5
CASRVSYQETQYF
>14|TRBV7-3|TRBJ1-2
CASSLNGGRHGYTF
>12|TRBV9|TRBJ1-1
CASSVVDTEAFF
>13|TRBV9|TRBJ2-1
CASSATRVDEQFF
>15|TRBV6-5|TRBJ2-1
CASSSRLGLQGEQFF
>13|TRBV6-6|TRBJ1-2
CASSYGGGDGYTF